This TCR beta chain was documented in a study of cytomegalovirus exposure and HLA in healthy donors. The primer mix had 60 Vbeta and 13 Jbeta primers. Clones were sequenced by immunoSEQ multiplex PCR, and TCRdb holds only the in-frame ones, with some missing. Here the sample spans more than 95,000 clones, approximately 17% being singletons. Trimming took 0 bases from V and 11 from J, leaving 17 bases between them. Germline V gene data show CDR1 as SGHNT and CDR2 as YYREEE (reference sequence). The CDR3 extends over 14 amino acids. This clone appeared a few times. This TCR was recovered from a female donor in good health and CMV-seropositive. The chain recombines TRBV5-4 with TRBJ1-1; weak D call: TRBD1 (6 bases). The sequenced sample was PBMCs. CDR3 sequence: CASSLGWDIDVAFF. The CDR3 DNA sequence: TGTGCCAGCAGCTTGGGGTGGGACATTGATGTCGCTTTCTTT.